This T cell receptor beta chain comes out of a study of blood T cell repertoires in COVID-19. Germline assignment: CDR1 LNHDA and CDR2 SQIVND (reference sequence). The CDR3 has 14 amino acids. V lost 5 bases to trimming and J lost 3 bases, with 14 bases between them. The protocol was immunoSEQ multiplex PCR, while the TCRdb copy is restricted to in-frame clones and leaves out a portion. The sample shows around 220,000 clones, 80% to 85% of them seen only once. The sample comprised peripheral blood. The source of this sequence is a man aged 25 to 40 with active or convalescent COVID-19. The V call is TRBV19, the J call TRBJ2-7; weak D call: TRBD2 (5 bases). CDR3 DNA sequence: TGTGCCAGTAGTCTTGGGGAGTTGTTCTACGAGCAGTACTTC. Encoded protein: CASSLGELFYEQYF.